The next 15 T cell receptor beta chains were all read from a single sample in a study of control samples from healthy donors and cancer patients. Sequencing used immunoSEQ multiplex PCR; TCRdb keeps in-frame clones, though not all of them. The sample records about 94,000 clones, just over 90% being singletons. Sequencing input: blood. The receptor source for this set is a young woman in good health.

In DNA, the CDR3 is TGTGCCAGCAGCTTATATCCGGCAGGGAGCTCCTACAATGAGCAGTTCTTC. Its protein product is CASSLYPAGSSYNEQFF. The chain joins TRBV7-7 to TRBJ2-1; D tentatively fits TRBD1 or TRBD2 (5 bases each). The germline V and J ends were trimmed by 2 bases and 0 bases, with 14 bases remaining between them. From germline, CDR1 is SSHAT and CDR2 FNYEAQ (reference sequence). The CDR3 is 17 residues long.

This clone turned up a few times. V usage is TRBV9 and J usage is TRBJ2-7, with D perhaps matching TRBD1 or TRBD2 (5 bases each). V dropped 2 bases and J dropped 3 bases, with 12 bases sitting between them. Germline CDR1 is SGDLS and CDR2 is YYNGEE. The CDR3 is 14 amino acids. CDR3 protein: CASSVGDSGYEQYF. In DNA, the CDR3 is TGTGCCAGCAGCGTGGGTGACAGCGGCTACGAGCAGTACTTC. Combining the CDR3 with reference TRBV9 and TRBJ2-7 gives the whole variable domain DSGVTQTPKHLITATGQRVTLRCSPRSGDLSVYWYQQSLDQGLQFLIQYYNGEERAKGNILERFSAQQFPDLHSELNLSSLELGDSALYFCASSVGDSGYEQYFGPGTRLTVT.

This chain joins TRBV5-6 and TRBJ2-3; D may be TRBD2 (5 bases). Trimming cost V 1 base and J 1 base, with 16 bases left between them. The CDR3 runs 17 residues. Germline lookup yields CDR1 SGHDT and CDR2 YYEEEE. CDR3 in amino acids: CASSLPGGGEGTDTQYF. CDR3 sequence (DNA): TGTGCCAGCAGCTTGCCCGGAGGAGGAGAGGGCACAGATACGCAGTATTTT.

This chain uses TRBV7-2 with TRBJ2-5, with 7 bases fitting TRBD1. The germline V gene has CDR1 SGHTA and CDR2 FQGNSA. The CDR3 contains 14 residues. V shed 3 bases and J 2 bases; nucleotides not matched to a gene: 3. The chain's CDR3 is CASSFQTGQETQYF. DNA for the CDR3: TGTGCCAGCAGCTTCCAGACAGGGCAAGAGACCCAGTACTTC. Filled out from reference TRBV7-2 and TRBJ2-5, the complete variable domain reads GAGVSQSPSNKVTEKGKDVELRCDPISGHTALYWYRQSLGQGLEFLIYFQGNSAPDKSGLPSDRFSAERTGGSVSTLTIQRTQQEDSAVYLCASSFQTGQETQYFGPGTRLLVL.

The genes are TRBV30 and TRBJ1-5; perhaps TRBD1 as D (5 bases). Germline CDR1 reads GTSNPN; CDR2 reads SVGIG (reference sequence). V was cut by 4 bases and J by 3 bases, with 16 bases left in between. This CDR3 contains 15 residues. CDR3 loop: CAWTSNGTVNQPQHF. The CDR3 nucleotides read TGTGCCTGGACAAGCAACGGGACGGTCAATCAGCCCCAGCATTTT.

In DNA, the CDR3 is TGTGCCAGCAGCCTAGGGGCTAGCCGGAGGCAAGAGACCCAGTACTTC. As protein: CASSLGASRRQETQYF. The V and J genes are TRBV7-7 and TRBJ2-5; tentatively, D is TRBD1 or TRBD2 (5 bases each). This CDR3 has 16 amino acids. Germline loops: CDR1 SSHAT, CDR2 FNYEAQ (reference sequence). With 5 bases removed from V and 2 bases from J, the gap between germline ends came to 18 bases.

The CDR3 DNA sequence: TGTGCCAGCAGTGAAGTAATGGGTGGGGCTAGCGGAGAGACCCAGTACTTC. Protein: CASSEVMGGASGETQYF. The rearrangement links TRBV6-1 to TRBJ2-5; TRBD2 agrees at 7 bases. The V segment lost 1 base and the J segment 4 bases; nucleotides outside the gene matches: 12. Germline V gives CDR1 MNHNS, CDR2 SASEGT. The CDR3 extends over 17 amino acids.

This CDR3 is CASSLGRSDYGYTF. CDR3 in DNA: TGTGCCAGCAGCTTGGGACGGTCTGACTATGGCTACACCTTC. The rearrangement links TRBV7-2 to TRBJ1-2; possible D gene TRBD1, 5 bases. V dropped 3 bases and J dropped 3 bases, with 11 bases sitting between them. CDR1 and CDR2 from the germline V gene are SGHTA and FQGNSA. The CDR3 is 14 amino acids. The full variable domain, completed using reference TRBV7-2 and TRBJ1-2, is GAGVSQSPSNKVTEKGKDVELRCDPISGHTALYWYRQSLGQGLEFLIYFQGNSAPDKSGLPSDRFSAERTGGSVSTLTIQRTQQEDSAVYLCASSLGRSDYGYTFGSGTRLTVV.

The table lists this clone with a few counts. The CDR3 loop reads CASSVGGDERKLFF. CDR3 nucleotide sequence: TGTGCCAGCAGCGTAGGGGGAGATGAGAGGAAACTGTTTTTT. J is TRBJ1-4 and V is TRBV9; no definite D call. The CDR3 is 14 amino acids. Trimming shortened V by 0 bases and J by 11 bases, and 14 bases separated the two germline ends. Germline values: CDR1 SGDLS, CDR2 YYNGEE.

This rearrangement joins TRBV9 to TRBJ2-3; D call uncertain. The CDR3 is 11 residues long. Germline V gives CDR1 SGDLS, CDR2 YYNGEE. The germline V and J ends were trimmed by 4 bases and 2 bases, with 2 bases remaining between them. The CDR3 loop is CASSFTDTQYF. In DNA, the CDR3 is TGTGCCAGCAGCTTCACAGATACGCAGTATTTT.

This chain joins TRBV5-1 and TRBJ1-1; D unclear. Trimming removed 4 bases from V and 0 bases from J, with 13 bases in between. The CDR3 is 15 amino acids. The germline gives CDR1 SGHRS, CDR2 YFSETQ. CDR3 nucleotides: TGCGCCAGCAGCAGGGCCCTTTCGGTGAACACTGAAGCTTTCTTT. Translated, it gives CASSRALSVNTEAFF.

The chain combines TRBV19 with TRBJ1-1, with D unclear. The length of the CDR3 is 13 residues. V lost 7 bases and J lost 1, with 10 bases in between. Germline V CDR1 and CDR2: LNHDA, SQIVND (reference sequence). The CDR3 nucleotides are TGTGCCAGTACTCTTAATCAGAACACTGAAGCTTTCTTT. Encoded protein: CASTLNQNTEAFF.

The chain couples TRBV27 to TRBJ1-2, with D uncertain. Trimming took off 3 bases at V and 8 bases at J, with 13 bases between the two ends. This CDR3 has 13 residues. CDR1 and CDR2 from the germline V gene are MNHEY and SMNVEV (reference sequence). CDR3 loop: CASSFNLAQGYTF. As DNA, the CDR3 is TGTGCCAGCAGTTTCAACCTCGCACAGGGCTACACCTTC.

The chain recombines TRBV11-2 with TRBJ2-5; 8 bases are shared with TRBD2. The CDR3 spans 17 residues. Trimming at V came to 1 base and at J to 5 bases, leaving 12 bases not matched to a gene. Germline V gives CDR1 SGHAT, CDR2 FQNNGV. The CDR3 nucleotides read TGTGCCAGCAGCTTAGGGGGAGATCGGGGGGGCCGCGAGACCCAGTACTTC. The encoded protein is CASSLGGDRGGRETQYF. The full variable domain, its missing parts supplied by reference TRBV11-2 and TRBJ2-5, is EAGVAQSPRYKIIEKRQSVAFWCNPISGHATLYWYQQILGQGPKLLIQFQNNGVVDDSQLPKDRFSAERLKGVDSTLKIQPAKLEDSAVYLCASSLGGDRGGRETQYFGPGTRLLVL.

J is TRBJ1-5 and V is TRBV2, with D possibly matching TRBD1 (5 bases). The germline gives CDR1 SNHLY, CDR2 FYNNEI. The CDR3 is 12 residues long. V lost 9 bases and J 12 bases, leaving 18 bases between the germline ends. The CDR3 spells CASTADMGDQHF. DNA of the CDR3: TGTGCCAGTACGGCCGACATGGGGGACCAGCATTTT.